This entry lists 27 T cell receptor beta chains sequenced from one sample in a study of CD4 T cells in relation to SARS-CoV-2 and coronaviruses. No antigen is known for these receptors. Profiled with immunoSEQ multiplex PCR; TCRdb holds only in-frame clones, not every one. Of some 16,000 clones listed, 82% are singletons. The unexposed donors gave CD4+ T cells in 2011-2018, prior to COVID-19. After about 10 days of culture, CD4+ T cells were isolated. Sequencing was carried out using CD4+ T cells from PBMCs, cultured in vitro. These receptors all come from a human donor in good health.

This clone occurred once. This chain uses TRBV27 with TRBJ2-1; D not certain. The CDR3 spans 15 residues. CDR1 and CDR2 (germline): MNHEY, SMNVEV (reference sequence). V was cut by 3 bases and J by 7 bases, with 16 bases left in between. The CDR3 DNA reads as TGTGCCAGCAGTTTGGCCTTGCCTCCGAATAATGAGCAGTTCTTC. Amino acid sequence: CASSLALPPNNEQFF.

The V call is TRBV11-2, the J call TRBJ1-4; a possible D gene is TRBD1 (5 bases). The germline V gene has CDR1 SGHAT and CDR2 FQNNGV. Deletions cut 2 bases from V and 4 bases from J, with 20 bases between. The CDR3 extends over 18 amino acids. As DNA, the CDR3 is TGTGCCAGCAGCTTACGACGGGGGGGGAGTCAGGATAATGAAAAACTGTTTTTT. It codes for CASSLRRGGSQDNEKLFF.

This chain links TRBV6-5 with TRBJ1-5; a possible D gene is TRBD1 (6 bases). The germline gives CDR1 MNHEY, CDR2 SVGAGI. Trimming shortened V by 6 bases and J by 2 bases, and 11 bases separated the two germline ends. CDR3 length equals 14 residues. CDR3 DNA sequence: TGTGCCAGCAGAACGGCAGGGGGCAATCAGCCCCAGCATTTT. Translated, it gives CASRTAGGNQPQHF.

The gene calls are TRBV7-8 and TRBJ2-7; weak D call: TRBD2 (5 bases). Looked up from germline, CDR1 is SGHVS and CDR2 is FQNEAQ. This CDR3 has 18 amino acids. V was trimmed by 4 bases and J by 0 bases, leaving 22 bases between them. The CDR3 DNA reads TGTGCCAGCAGCTCGACAAGTGGGTATAGCGCCACCTCCTACGAGCAGTACTTC. Translating it yields CASSSTSGYSATSYEQYF.

The V call is TRBV28, the J call TRBJ1-4; D is perhaps TRBD1 (6 bases). Germline V gene data show CDR1 as MDHEN and CDR2 as SYDVKM. V lost 7 bases and J 2 bases, leaving 14 bases between the germline ends. This CDR3 comprises 15 residues. CDR3 nucleotides: TGTGCCAGCACCTTGGGGGGGGCTACTAATGAAAAACTGTTTTTT. It yields the protein CASTLGGATNEKLFF.

This clone was found a few times. The V and J genes are TRBV29-1 and TRBJ2-5, with D unclear. This CDR3 has 13 amino acids. The ends were cut back, 4 bases at V and 5 bases at J, with 14 bases in the middle. Germline loops: CDR1 SQVTM, CDR2 ANQGSEA. The CDR3 protein is CSVVVWELETQYF. In DNA, the CDR3 is TGCAGCGTTGTCGTGTGGGAATTGGAGACCCAGTACTTC.

This chain links TRBV9 with TRBJ2-5, with D possibly called TRBD1 or TRBD2 (5 bases each). CDR3 length equals 15 residues. Germline-derived CDR1 and CDR2 are SGDLS and YYNGEE. V was trimmed by 6 bases and J by 5 bases, leaving 20 bases between them. The CDR3 DNA follows: TGTGCCAGCACATTATCCGGGGCGGGTCGGGAGACCCAGTACTTC. Translation: CASTLSGAGRETQYF.

V is TRBV2 and J is TRBJ1-2, with 8 bases identical to TRBD1. The junction had 2 bases not matched to a gene; V was cut back by 3 bases and J by 2 bases. The CDR3 is made up of 14 amino acids. The germline V gene encodes CDR1 SNHLY and CDR2 FYNNEI. DNA for the CDR3: TGTGCCAGCAGTGACCAGGGGGCGAACTATGGCTACACCTTC. Translating gives CASSDQGANYGYTF.

This rearrangement joins TRBV11-3 to TRBJ2-2; 8 positions agree with TRBD2. The CDR3 consists of 15 residues. Germline V gene data show CDR1 as SGHNT and CDR2 as YENEEA. The junction had 6 bases not matched to a gene; V was cut back by 8 bases and J by 1 base. The CDR3 region has the DNA TGTGCCAGCTCCCTGACTAGCGTGAACACCGGGGAGCTGTTTTTT. Its protein is CASSLTSVNTGELFF. Full variable domain (missing parts from reference TRBV11-3 and TRBJ2-2): EAGVVQSPRYKIIEKKQPVAFWCNPISGHNTLYWYLQNLGQGPELLIRYENEEAVDDSQLPKDRFSAERLKGVDSTLKIQPAELGDSAVYLCASSLTSVNTGELFFGEGSRLTVL.

This chain joins TRBV27 and TRBJ2-2; D is tentatively TRBD1 or TRBD2 (5 bases each). CDR1 and CDR2 (germline): MNHEY, SMNVEV (reference sequence). With 3 bases removed from V and 1 base from J, the gap between germline ends came to 9 bases. The CDR3 loop spans 15 amino acids. CDR3 in amino acids: CASSFGTVNTGELFF. As DNA, the CDR3 is TGTGCCAGCAGTTTCGGGACGGTGAACACCGGGGAGCTGTTTTTT.

The chain joins TRBV24-1 to TRBJ2-3; 7 bases fit TRBD2. Looked up from germline, CDR1 is KGHDR and CDR2 is SFDVKD. V dropped 3 bases and J dropped 1; count of bases not matched to a gene: 6. CDR3 length: 16 residues. The CDR3 nucleotides read TGTGCCACCAGTGATGCCCGGCGGGAGCGCACAGATACGCAGTATTTT. Protein sequence: CATSDARRERTDTQYF.

The CDR3 sequence is CASSLFSRGRGGTEAFF. The DNA for the CDR3 is TGTGCCAGCAGCCTTTTCAGCAGGGGGCGGGGGGGCACTGAAGCTTTCTTT. The V and J genes are TRBV28 and TRBJ1-1, with 8 nucleotides matching TRBD1. Germline V gene lookup returns CDR1 MDHEN and CDR2 SYDVKM. With 6 bases clipped from V and 4 bases from J, the junction kept 16 bases outside the gene matches. This CDR3 comprises 17 residues.

The V and J genes are TRBV5-1 and TRBJ2-7, with D unclear. CDR3 length equals 17 residues. Germline assignment: CDR1 SGHRS and CDR2 YFSETQ. Trimming cost V 2 bases and J 2 bases, with 20 bases left between them. CDR3 protein: CASSFSSPRAATYEQYF. The CDR3 DNA reads as TGCGCCAGCAGCTTTAGTTCCCCCCGGGCAGCCACCTACGAGCAGTACTTC. The full variable domain, with the rest looked up from reference TRBV5-1 and TRBJ2-7, is KAGVTQTPRYLIKTRGQQVTLSCSPISGHRSVSWYQQTPGQGLQFLFEYFSETQRNKGNFPGRFSGRQFSNSRSEMNVSTLELGDSALYLCASSFSSPRAATYEQYFGPGTRLTVT.

V gene TRBV5-1 combines with J gene TRBJ2-5; 10 positions match TRBD1. The CDR3 spans 13 residues. Germline values: CDR1 SGHRS, CDR2 YFSETQ. With 4 bases clipped from V and 5 bases from J, the junction kept 2 bases outside the gene matches. The CDR3 bases are TGCGCCAGCAGCAGGGGACAGGGGGAGACCCAGTACTTC. This encodes CASSRGQGETQYF.

The rearrangement joins TRBV5-4 to TRBJ2-1, with a tentative D call TRBD2 (5 bases). Trimming shortened V by 4 bases and J by 7 bases, and 12 bases separated the two germline ends. The germline CDR1 and CDR2 sequences are SGHNT and YYREEE (reference sequence). The CDR3 totals 13 residues. The CDR3 loop reads CASSPGMLNEQFF. DNA for the CDR3: TGTGCCAGCAGCCCCGGGATGCTTAATGAGCAGTTCTTC.

The genes are TRBV6-4 and TRBJ2-1; D unresolved. Trimming left V 3 bases short and J 2 bases short, with 11 bases between. Germline CDR1 MRHNA, CDR2 SNTAGT. This CDR3 has 15 amino acids. CDR3 region: CASSEALGAYNEQFF. CDR3 DNA: TGTGCCAGCAGTGAAGCCCTAGGCGCCTACAATGAGCAGTTCTTC.

This clone was recorded a few times. The chain employs TRBV7-9 and TRBJ2-2, with D perhaps matching TRBD2 (6 bases). V lost 11 bases and J lost 3, with 13 bases in between. The CDR3 contains 13 residues. The germline CDR1 and CDR2 sequences are SEHNR and FQNEAQ (reference sequence). The DNA for the CDR3 is TGTGCCGGTTCGGGACTCTACACCGGGGAGCTGTTTTTT. Residues: CAGSGLYTGELFF.

This chain connects TRBV18 to TRBJ2-3, with 8 bases matching TRBD2. Germline V gene sequence: CDR1 KGHSH, CDR2 LQKENI. The CDR3 totals 16 residues. The J segment lost 0 bases and the V segment lost 1 base, leaving 3 bases of the junction unmatched. CDR3 DNA: TGTGCCAGCTCACCACTCGCTAGCGGGAGCACAGATACGCAGTATTTT. It yields the protein CASSPLASGSTDTQYF.

This chain connects TRBV12-3 or TRBV12-4 to TRBJ2-2; maybe TRBD1 (6 bases). Between the trimmed V and J ends, which lost 7 bases and 6 bases, there was a span of 9 bases. The CDR3 contains 12 residues. The chain's CDR3 is CASNTGPGELFF. CDR3 DNA sequence: TGTGCCAGCAACACAGGGCCCGGGGAGCTGTTTTTT.

CDR3 amino acids: CASSPQGGPSYEQYF. CDR3 nucleotide sequence: TGTGCCAGTAGTCCTCAGGGGGGACCCTCCTACGAGCAGTACTTC. V usage is TRBV19 and J usage is TRBJ2-7, with D possibly matching TRBD1 (7 bases). V lost 5 bases, J lost 0 bases, and 14 bases lay in between. Looked up from germline, CDR1 is LNHDA and CDR2 is SQIVND (reference sequence). The CDR3 consists of 15 residues.

The count of this clone is one. The chain carries TRBV19 and TRBJ1-4, with 7 bases that match TRBD1. The V gene end was trimmed by 5 bases and the J gene end by 7 bases; junction bases not matched to a gene: 7. Germline CDR1 LNHDA, CDR2 SQIVND (reference sequence). CDR3 size: 14 residues. CDR3 sequence: CASSRDSSFEKLFF. The CDR3 DNA follows: TGTGCCAGTAGTCGGGACAGCAGCTTTGAAAAACTGTTTTTT.

The V call is TRBV12-5, the J call TRBJ1-5; D call uncertain. In germline, CDR1 is LGHNT, CDR2 FRNRAP. Trimming took 1 base from V and 3 from J, leaving 10 bases between them. CDR3 length: 15 residues. CDR3 loop: CASGLGTGPNQPQHF. The CDR3 DNA follows: TGTGCTAGTGGTTTGGGTACCGGGCCCAATCAGCCCCAGCATTTT.

The V call is TRBV12-1, the J call TRBJ1-2. TRBV12-1 is a recognized pseudogene. CDR3 length equals 13 residues. CDR3 amino acids: CASKGGLGYGYTF. The CDR3 coding sequence is TGTGCCAGCAAGGGGGGGCTCGGATATGGCTACACCTTC.

The rearrangement joins TRBV25-1 to TRBJ2-7, with 11 positions matching TRBD2. The germline gives CDR1 MGHDK, CDR2 SYGVNS. The CDR3 has 13 residues. J lost 6 bases, V lost 9 bases, and 7 bases had no gene match. The CDR3 DNA reads as TGTGCCAGTAAGGCGGGACTAGCGGTCGAGCAGTACTTC. It yields the protein CASKAGLAVEQYF.

The gene calls are TRBV9 and TRBJ2-7, with TRBD1 matching over 12 bases. Germline V gene data show CDR1 as SGDLS and CDR2 as YYNGEE. The CDR3 is 16 amino acids. Unmatched junction bases numbered 5, after V lost 2 bases and J lost 2 bases. This chain's CDR3 is CASSVGDRGPPYEQYF. The CDR3 nucleotides are TGTGCCAGCAGCGTGGGGGACAGGGGGCCCCCCTACGAGCAGTACTTC.

This chain joins TRBV30 and TRBJ1-5, with 10 positions matching TRBD1. V was pared by 2 bases and J by 3 bases, with 4 bases of the junction left unmatched. The CDR3 has 15 residues. CDR1 is GTSNPN, CDR2 SVGIG, per germline (reference sequence). The CDR3 protein is CAWSTTGGNNQPQHF. The CDR3 DNA reads as TGTGCCTGGAGTACGACAGGGGGCAACAATCAGCCCCAGCATTTT.

The chain couples TRBV28 to TRBJ1-1; D gene ambiguous. Per germline, CDR1 MDHEN and CDR2 SYDVKM. V dropped 3 bases and J dropped 4 bases, with 15 bases sitting between them. This CDR3 is built from 15 residues. DNA of the CDR3: TGTGCCAGCAGTTTCGAAACCGCCTTTGGCACTGAAGCTTTCTTT. It specifies CASSFETAFGTEAFF.